This T cell receptor (beta chain) was identified during a study of blood T cell repertoires in COVID-19. Study at large: Specimens from acute and convalescent COVID-19 originated in the United States, Italy and Spain.

In the source study's methods: The authors estimated nucleated cell counts from reference gene primer amplification. TCRdb's copy holds only in-frame clones and misses some; the assay was immunoSEQ multiplex PCR. V and J calls and clone size follow that table, whereas D and trimming were derived from the DNA. The sample holds roughly 140,000 clones, 80% seen once. The germline V gene has CDR1 KGHDR and CDR2 SFDVKD. The CDR3 is made up of 13 amino acids. V gave up 9 bases and J gave up 5 bases, with 12 bases separating them. This TCR derives from a woman in her forties or fifties with acute or convalescent COVID-19. V is TRBV24-1 and J is TRBJ2-2; no definite D call. Sequencing was done on a sample of peripheral blood. DNA of the CDR3: TGTGCCACCGGCAAGCAGGATACCGGGGAGCTGTTTTTT. Translation: CATGKQDTGELFF.